Each of the 16 T cell receptor beta chains below was sequenced from the same sample in a study of T cells expressing NK-cell markers. TCRdb re-called the 5' RACE reads and catalogs CDR3 proteins one per entry, DNA excluded. The repertoire table contains about 160,000 distinct CDR3 sequences. The sample comprised blood T cells: a sorted CD56 or NKG2C T cell subset, CD4+ or CD8+ T cells, or bulk PBMC T cells (not recorded which). These receptors came from a woman between 18 and 69 years old in good health.

The chain uses TRBV5-1 and TRBJ1-5. Germline V gene data show CDR1 as SGHRS and CDR2 as YFSETQ. The CDR3 runs to 15 residues. This CDR3 reads CASSLNSGRNQPQHF.

This chain joins TRBV20-1 and TRBJ1-2; TCRdb calls TRBD1, which cannot be checked without DNA. The CDR3 length is 16 residues. Germline-derived CDR1 and CDR2 are DFQATT and SNEGSKA (reference sequence). The CDR3 is CSANGAPGQTIYGYTF.

V is TRBV5-1 and J is TRBJ2-2; there is no DNA to check the TCRdb D call of TRBD1. The germline CDR1 and CDR2 sequences are SGHRS and YFSETQ. This CDR3 region has 13 residues. CDR3 sequence: CASSSRTGGELFF.

The rearrangement links TRBV15 to TRBJ1-1; as DNA is missing, the TRBD1 call by TCRdb cannot be tested. This CDR3 has 13 amino acids. CDR1 is LNHNV, CDR2 YYDKDF, per germline (reference sequence). This CDR3 reads CATAPDRNTEAFF.

The rearrangement joins TRBV5-1 to TRBJ1-1; absent DNA, TCRdb's TRBD1 call cannot be checked. The CDR3 is 15 residues long. Germline values: CDR1 SGHRS, CDR2 YFSETQ. This chain's CDR3 is CASSLSAAPNTEAFF.

The gene calls are TRBV29-1 and TRBJ1-3; TCRdb calls TRBD1, which cannot be checked without DNA. The germline CDR1 and CDR2 sequences are SQVTM and ANQGSEA. The CDR3 runs to 13 residues. CDR3 sequence: CSVREPSGNTIYF. Complete variable domain (other parts from reference TRBV29-1 and TRBJ1-3): SAVISQKPSRDICQRGTSLTIQCQVDSQVTMMFWYRQQPGQSLTLIATANQGSEATYESGFVIDKFPISRPNLTFSTLTVSNMSPEDSSIYLCSVREPSGNTIYFGEGSWLTVV.

The chain combines TRBV19 with TRBJ2-3; the D call from TCRdb, TRBD2, cannot be confirmed without DNA. CDR3 length: 15 amino acids. The V gene's germline CDR1 is LNHDA and CDR2 SQIVND (reference sequence). CDR3: CASRGLERATDTQYF.

The chain couples TRBV12-3 or TRBV12-4 to TRBJ2-3. This CDR3 is 12 amino acids long. The CDR3: CASSLVRAAQYF.

The chain employs TRBV5-1 and TRBJ2-5; TCRdb returns TRBD2, unconfirmable since there is no DNA. The CDR3 runs to 15 residues. Germline V gene lookup returns CDR1 SGHRS and CDR2 YFSETQ. The CDR3 loop reads CASSLGGLVSETQYF.

This chain uses TRBV15 with TRBJ1-2; as DNA is missing, the TRBD1 call by TCRdb cannot be tested. The CDR3 length is 15 residues. The germline CDR1 and CDR2 sequences are LNHNV and YYDKDF (reference sequence). This CDR3 reads CATSRAGQGARGYTF.

The chain has TRBV10-3 and TRBJ1-6; TCRdb indicates TRBD1, and absent DNA this call remains unverified. This CDR3 has 15 amino acids. CDR1 and CDR2 from the germline V gene are ENHRY and SYGVKD. The CDR3: CAISEVGQGNSPLHF.

The V gene is TRBV7-2, the J gene TRBJ2-1; absent DNA, TCRdb's TRBD2 call cannot be checked. Germline values: CDR1 SGHTA, CDR2 FQGNSA. This CDR3 has 16 residues. The chain's CDR3 is CASSPVAVSNYNEQFF.

The rearrangement joins TRBV7-9 to TRBJ2-7; TCRdb reports TRBD1, a call that lacks DNA to check it against. Germline values: CDR1 SEHNR, CDR2 FQNEAQ (reference sequence). This CDR3 has 13 residues. The CDR3 protein is CASRQGPSYEQYF. The full variable domain, with the rest looked up from reference TRBV7-9 and TRBJ2-7, is DTGVSQNPRHKITKRGQNVTFRCDPISEHNRLYWYRQTLGQGPEFLTYFQNEAQLEKSRLLSDRFSAERPKGSFSTLEIQRTEQGDSAMYLCASRQGPSYEQYFGPGTRLTVT.

J is TRBJ2-5 and V is TRBV7-2; TCRdb's D call of TRBD1 is untestable without DNA. The germline gives CDR1 SGHTA, CDR2 FQGNSA. The CDR3 is 13 amino acids. The CDR3 here is CASSFRTRETQYF.

The rearrangement uses TRBV18 and TRBJ2-7. Germline CDR1 is KGHSH and CDR2 is LQKENI. This CDR3 is 13 amino acids long. Here the CDR3 reads CASQPGTPYEQYF.

The chain carries TRBV4-1 and TRBJ2-7; without DNA, the TCRdb call of TRBD1 cannot be checked. The CDR3 runs 15 residues. CDR1 is MGHRA, CDR2 YSYEKL, per germline. The CDR3 spells CASSQDRGWNYEQYF.